The 5 T cell receptor beta chains presented below share a single source sample, sequenced in a study of shared clonotypes between healthy human individuals. Naive CD8 cells were CD45RO-negative, positively selected for CCR7, excluding terminally differentiated effector memory CD45RA+ cells. Assay used: immunoSEQ multiplex PCR; TCRdb lists only in-frame clones, some missing. The sample contains hundreds of thousands of clones, 80% to 95% of which appear only once. Sequencing was done on a sample of naive CD8+ T cells sorted from blood. These receptors were collected from a man younger than 40 in good health.

The chain carries TRBV29-1 and TRBJ1-2; unclear D gene. The V gene's germline CDR1 is SQVTM and CDR2 ANQGSEA. Trimming shortened V by 2 bases and J by 0 bases, and 7 bases separated the two germline ends. The CDR3 loop spans 13 amino acids. The CDR3 reads CSVEFGTNYGYTF. The DNA of the CDR3 is TGCAGCGTTGAATTCGGGACTAACTATGGCTACACCTTC.

This chain uses TRBV27 with TRBJ2-2, with D perhaps matching TRBD2 (6 bases). V was trimmed by 0 bases and J by 0 bases, leaving 11 bases between them. Germline CDR1 reads MNHEY; CDR2 reads SMNVEV (reference sequence). There are 17 residues in the CDR3. The CDR3 reads CASSLSIIAANTGELFF. The DNA for the CDR3 is TGTGCCAGCAGTTTATCTATTATAGCGGCGAACACCGGGGAGCTGTTTTTT.

The count of this clone is one. The chain recombines TRBV27 with TRBJ2-7; 11 nucleotides match TRBD2. Germline lookup yields CDR1 MNHEY and CDR2 SMNVEV (reference sequence). This CDR3 is built from 16 residues. With 7 bases clipped from V and 2 bases from J, the junction kept 10 bases outside the gene matches. Here the CDR3 reads CASKKKLAGEAYEQYF. The CDR3 DNA reads TGTGCCAGCAAAAAAAAACTAGCGGGAGAAGCCTACGAGCAGTACTTC.

The gene calls are TRBV28 and TRBJ2-2; D is unclear. CDR3 length: 15 amino acids. Per the germline V gene, CDR1 is MDHEN and CDR2 is SYDVKM. With 0 bases removed from V and 0 bases from J, the gap between germline ends came to 5 bases. CDR3 sequence: CASSLWRTNTGELFF. CDR3 nucleotides: TGTGCCAGCAGTTTATGGCGGACGAACACCGGGGAGCTGTTTTTT.

The gene calls are TRBV29-1 and TRBJ2-5; D is ambiguous. Looked up from germline, CDR1 is SQVTM and CDR2 is ANQGSEA. V was shortened by 0 bases and J by 3 bases, with 8 bases between the two germline ends. The CDR3 has 13 amino acids. Here the CDR3 reads CSVEDITEETQYF. The DNA of the CDR3 is TGCAGCGTTGAAGATATTACAGAAGAGACCCAGTACTTC.